Included here is one T cell receptor (beta chain) sequence, with context. This sample was taken from a study of blood T cell repertoires in COVID-19. Whole-study context: The United States, Italy and Spain provided the acute and convalescent COVID-19 samples. In each case, the material was cDNA or gDNA derived from T cells, B-cell-depleted T cells, or PBMCs.

Enrollment of patients from Seattle took place during active infection, with longitudinal follow-up. Produced via immunoSEQ multiplex PCR; TCRdb's table is partial and in-frame only. The sample lists 200,000 or so clones; 80% to 90% were seen once. CDR3 length equals 16 residues. In germline, CDR1 is MNHEY, CDR2 SVGEGT. V trimming: 6 bases; J trimming: 3 bases; junction bases outside the gene matches: 10. Sequencing used peripheral blood. This receptor was obtained from a man younger than 45 with COVID-19, enrolled during active disease. The V and J genes are TRBV6-2 or TRBV6-3 and TRBJ1-1; 10 bases are a match to TRBD1. The DNA of the CDR3 is TGTGCCAGCAGCCGGGACAGGGGTTATCGGGACACTGAAGCTTTCTTT. It specifies CASSRDRGYRDTEAFF.